Listed here is a single T cell receptor beta chain. The sample comes from a study of blood T cell repertoires in COVID-19. Study processing details: Quantification of nucleated cells was approximated via reference gene primer amplification. Using immunoSEQ multiplex PCR, the repertoire was profiled, and TCRdb retains in-frame clones only, with some absent. V and J calls and clone size are as listed in that table; D and trimming were resolved from the DNA. The sample holds under 350,000 clones, around 92% seen once. Trimming cost V 5 bases and J 2 bases, with 9 bases left between them. The CDR3 consists of 13 residues. Germline CDR1 reads SGHTA; CDR2 reads FQGNSA. All recovered Cohort 3 donors got two negative PCRs, got clearance, or saw symptom resolution.

The TCR was taken from a woman aged 55-69 years who had recovered from COVID-19. The sequencing input was PBMCs or T cells enriched from blood (not recorded which). The V gene is TRBV7-2, the J gene TRBJ1-1, with D hard to call. CDR3 bases: TGTGCCAGCAGCACACAGAAAAACACTGAAGCTTTCTTT. Encoded protein: CASSTQKNTEAFF.